A selection of T cell receptor beta chains follows, all from one sample in a study of cytomegalovirus exposure and HLA in healthy donors. Sequencing used immunoSEQ multiplex PCR; TCRdb keeps in-frame clones, though not all of them. The sample includes roughly 100,000 clones, around 65% of them seen just once. Input material: PBMCs. Receptors originate from a woman aged 45 to 65 in good health and CMV-seronegative. Both conserved end residues are part of each CDR3. A D gene is named only where the DNA matches it firmly. Clone size appears in some rows only: once, few, many, or a class for an expanded clone.

TRBJ2-1,TRBD1,-,TRBV7-2,TGTGCCAGCAGCTTAGGGGGGACAGCCAACTACAATGAGCAGTTCTTC,CASSLGGTANYNEQFF
TRBJ2-2,TRBD2,-,TRBV29-1,TGCAGCGCTGAGCGGGACTACACCGGGGAGCTGTTTTTT,CSAERDYTGELFF
TRBJ2-1,-,-,TRBV7-8,TGTGCCAGCAGCTTAGGGAGCGGGCCTAGGGGCTACAATGAGCAGTTCTTC,CASSLGSGPRGYNEQFF
TRBJ2-7,TRBD2,-,TRBV5-1,TGCGCCTCAGCAGGGGGGACTAGCGGGGACATTTACGAGCAGTACTTC,CASAGGTSGDIYEQYF
TRBJ2-5,TRBD1,few,TRBV30,TGTGCCTGGAGGGGCCAACAGGGGCGGCAAGAGACCCAGTACTTC,CAWRGQQGRQETQYF
TRBJ2-1,-,-,TRBV7-2,TGTGCCAGCAGCTTATCACGGTTTTGGGAGCAGTTCTTC,CASSLSRFWEQFF
TRBJ2-5,TRBD1,once,TRBV27,TGTGCCAGCAGTTTATCGCCTGGACAGGGCGGCGAGACCCAGTACTTC,CASSLSPGQGGETQYF
TRBJ2-2,TRBD1,-,TRBV6-1,TGTGCCAGCAGTAGAGGACAGGGTACCGGGGAGCTGTTTTTT,CASSRGQGTGELFF
TRBJ2-1,-,once,TRBV28,TGTGCCAGCAGCCTCAGGGGCAATGAGCAGTTCTTC,CASSLRGNEQFF
TRBJ2-1,TRBD2,-,TRBV4-2,TGTGCCAGCAGCCAAGACCCAGCGGGGACCTACAATGAGCAGTTCTTC,CASSQDPAGTYNEQFF
TRBJ2-2,-,-,TRBV5-1,TGCGCCAGCAATCTCGCGGCTAGCGTGACCGGGGAGCTGTTTTTT,CASNLAASVTGELFF
TRBJ2-1,TRBD1,-,TRBV5-4,TGTGCCAGCAGCTTGTCTTTGACAGGGAACGACAATGAGCAGTTCTTC,CASSLSLTGNDNEQFF
TRBJ2-1,-,once,TRBV7-9,TGTGCCAGCAGCTTAGGAGGGGGAATCGATGAGCAGTTCTTC,CASSLGGGIDEQFF
TRBJ1-4,TRBD1,-,TRBV6-4,TGTGCCAGCAGTCCGGGACAGGGTGTCGAAAAACTGTTTTTT,CASSPGQGVEKLFF
TRBJ2-2,-,few,TRBV14,TGTGCCAGCAGCCAAGATTGGTGGGGGGGCGGCACCGGGGAGCTGTTTTTT,CASSQDWWGGGTGELFF
TRBJ2-5,-,-,TRBV2,TGTGCCAGCACCCGGGGACTTCAAGAGACCCAGTACTTC,CASTRGLQETQYF
TRBJ1-1,-,-,TRBV6-6,TGTGCCAGCAGTTTCGGGGAAGGTGCTGAAGCTTTCTTT,CASSFGEGAEAFF
TRBJ1-2,TRBD1,-,TRBV7-2,TGTGCCAGCAGGGAAAGACAGGGAGTGGGTGGCTACACCTTC,CASRERQGVGGYTF
TRBJ1-6,TRBD1,once,TRBV27,TGTGCCAGCAGCTTACTTACTGGCGGGACAGGGGTTTCACCCCTCCACTTT,CASSLLTGGTGVSPLHF
TRBJ2-7,-,-,TRBV7-3,TGTGCCAGCAGCCCAACCGGGGGAGTGGCCTACGAGCAGTACTTC,CASSPTGGVAYEQYF
TRBJ2-1,-,few,TRBV5-1,TGCGCCAGCAGGTCCTCGAGGGATGAGCAGTTCTTC,CASRSSRDEQFF
TRBJ2-2,-,once,TRBV5-1,TGCGCCAGCAGCTTGGCCGGACAGACGAACACCGGGGAGCTGTTTTTT,CASSLAGQTNTGELFF
TRBJ2-5,-,-,TRBV11-2,TGTGCCAGCAGCTTAGACGGGGGTCATGAGACCCAGTACTTC,CASSLDGGHETQYF
TRBJ1-2,-,-,TRBV10-3,TGTGCCATCAGCTTAGACAGCTATGGCTACACCTTC,CAISLDSYGYTF
TRBJ2-5,-,-,TRBV10-3,TGTGCCATCAGTCGCCTAGGTGAGGAGACCCAGTACTTC,CAISRLGEETQYF
TRBJ2-5,TRBD2,-,TRBV11-3,TGTGCCAGCAGCTTTGCGGGACTAGCGGGAGATCAAGAGACCCAGTACTTC,CASSFAGLAGDQETQYF
TRBJ1-2,-,-,TRBV2,TGTGCCAGCAGACAGGGTAGGGAGAATGGCTACACCTTC,CASRQGRENGYTF
TRBJ1-1,-,-,TRBV6-6,TGTGCCAGCAGTTACGGGAGCCTCATGAACACTGAAGCTTTCTTT,CASSYGSLMNTEAFF
TRBJ1-1,-,-,TRBV5-1,TGCGCCAGCAGCTGGGCAGGGGAAGGGAACACTGAAGCTTTCTTT,CASSWAGEGNTEAFF
TRBJ1-5,-,few,TRBV5-6,TGTGCCAGCAGTCCGAATCAGCCCCAGCATTTT,CASSPNQPQHF
TRBJ1-5,-,-,TRBV15,TGTGCCACCAGCAGAGTGCGCCAGCGGCCTTATAGCAATCAGCCCCAGCATTTT,CATSRVRQRPYSNQPQHF
TRBJ2-4,TRBD2,once,TRBV4-1,TGCGCCAGCAGCCAAGGACTAGCGGGAGGACAAAACATTCAGTACTTC,CASSQGLAGGQNIQYF
TRBJ1-2,TRBD1,-,TRBV2,TGTGCCAGCAGTGAAGAAAGGGGGCAGAACTATGGCTACACCTTC,CASSEERGQNYGYTF
TRBJ2-3,-,-,TRBV15,TGTGCCACCAGCAGACGGGTCACTGGGGATACGCAGTATTTT,CATSRRVTGDTQYF
TRBJ1-2,TRBD1,-,TRBV15,TGTGCCACCAGCAGCGGGACAGGTAATGGCTACACCTTC,CATSSGTGNGYTF
TRBJ1-3,TRBD1,-,TRBV7-9,TGTGCCAGCACCGGGGCCGGGACAGGAGGAAACACCATATATTTT,CASTGAGTGGNTIYF
TRBJ1-2,-,-,TRBV28,TGTGCCAGCAGCGAACGGGTCTACTATGGCTACACCTTC,CASSERVYYGYTF
TRBJ2-2,-,-,TRBV2,TGTGCCAGCAGGGCCGCGGGTTACACCGGGGAGCTGTTTTTT,CASRAAGYTGELFF
TRBJ1-6,TRBD1,-,TRBV27,TGTGCCAGCAGTAGGACAGGGAGAGATTCACCCCTCCACTTT,CASSRTGRDSPLHF
TRBJ2-1,-,-,TRBV4-3,TGCGCCAGCAGCCAAGATCTTGGGAGGCCCCCCTACAATGAGCAGTTCTTC,CASSQDLGRPPYNEQFF
TRBJ2-3,-,-,TRBV15,TGTGCCACCAGCAGAGAACTGAGGGCAGATACGCAGTATTTT,CATSRELRADTQYF
TRBJ1-2,TRBD1,-,TRBV30,TGTGCCTGGAGTGTAAGGCAGGGGGCTGGCTACACCTTC,CAWSVRQGAGYTF
TRBJ2-7,-,-,TRBV15,TGTGCCACCAGCAGCATGACAGTATCCTACGAGCAGTACTTC,CATSSMTVSYEQYF
TRBJ1-6,-,few,TRBV10-2,TGCGCCAGCAGCGGGACTCCCTGGGGTTCACCCCTCCACTTT,CASSGTPWGSPLHF
TRBJ2-3,-,-,TRBV5-4,TGTGCCAGCAGCGCTACAGGGCCAGATACGCAGTATTTT,CASSATGPDTQYF
TRBJ2-7,-,-,TRBV28,TGTGCCAGCAGTGCCGGGACTGCTCCCTACGAGCAGTACTTC,CASSAGTAPYEQYF
TRBJ2-1,TRBD2,-,TRBV6-5,TGTGCCAGCACGGGCGGGGGGAATGAGCAGTTCTTC,CASTGGGNEQFF
TRBJ1-3,-,few,TRBV4-1,TGCGCCAGCAGCTTATTGCATGTAACCGCTAAAAGAAACACCATATATTTT,CASSLLHVTAKRNTIYF
TRBJ2-5,-,once,TRBV5-4,TGTGCCAGCACCTGGGGGGGCCCCCAAAAAGAGACCCAGTACTTC,CASTWGGPQKETQYF
TRBJ1-1,-,-,TRBV4-3,TGCGCCAGCAGCCCCTCCCTCGCAGCGGGGGACACTGAAGCTTTCTTT,CASSPSLAAGDTEAFF
TRBJ2-7,-,-,TRBV7-2,TGTGCCAGCAGCTTAAGGCAGCAGAGGGAGCAGTACTTC,CASSLRQQREQYF
TRBJ2-2,TRBD2,-,TRBV14,TGTGCCAGCAGCCAAGCTCTTAGCGGGAGTCTATATAACGGGGAGCTGTTTTTT,CASSQALSGSLYNGELFF
TRBJ2-7,TRBD2,-,TRBV28,TGTGCCAGCAGTACTAGCGGGAACTTCTACGAGCAGTACTTC,CASSTSGNFYEQYF